This T cell receptor beta chain was identified during a study of blood T cell repertoires in COVID-19. The count of this clone is one. The CDR3 extends over 13 amino acids. Germline assignment: CDR1 SGDLS and CDR2 YYNGEE. Trimming shortened V by 1 base and J by 7 bases, and 8 bases separated the two germline ends. Clones were sequenced by immunoSEQ multiplex PCR, and TCRdb holds only the in-frame ones, with some missing. The table records tens of thousands of clones, roughly 90% of them present only once. The TCR was taken from a woman aged 35 to 49 with active or convalescent COVID-19. This sequence joins TRBV9 and TRBJ2-2, with D possibly matching TRBD2 (5 bases). The specimen was peripheral blood. The CDR3 region has the DNA TGTGCCAGCAGCGTATCCAGCGGCGGGGAGCTGTTTTTT. As protein: CASSVSSGGELFF.